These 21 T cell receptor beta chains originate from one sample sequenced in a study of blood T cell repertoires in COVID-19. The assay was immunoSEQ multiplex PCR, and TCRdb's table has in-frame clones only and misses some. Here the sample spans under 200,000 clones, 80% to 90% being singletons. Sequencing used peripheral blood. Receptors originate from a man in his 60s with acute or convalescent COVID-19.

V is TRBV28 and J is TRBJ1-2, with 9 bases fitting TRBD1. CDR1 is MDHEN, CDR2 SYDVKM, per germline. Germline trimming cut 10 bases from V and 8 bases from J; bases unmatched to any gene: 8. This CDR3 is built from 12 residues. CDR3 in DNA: TGTGCCATCTCACAGGGGGCCAAGGGCTACACCTTC. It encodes CAISQGAKGYTF.

The CDR3 DNA reads TGCAGCGTTAGGAGCGGCACAGATACGCAGTATTTT. It is translated as CSVRSGTDTQYF. The rearrangement joins TRBV29-1 to TRBJ2-3; no reliable D call. The germline V gene encodes CDR1 SQVTM and CDR2 ANQGSEA. This CDR3 has 12 residues. Trimming took 5 bases from V and 1 from J, leaving 7 bases between them.

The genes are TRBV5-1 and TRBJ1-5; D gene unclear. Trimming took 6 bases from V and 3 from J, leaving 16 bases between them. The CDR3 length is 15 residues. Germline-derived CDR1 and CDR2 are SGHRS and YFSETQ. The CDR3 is CASKEDPGDNQPQHF. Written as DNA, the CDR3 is TGCGCCAGCAAGGAGGACCCCGGCGACAATCAGCCCCAGCATTTT. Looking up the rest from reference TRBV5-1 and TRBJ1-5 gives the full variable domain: KAGVTQTPRYLIKTRGQQVTLSCSPISGHRSVSWYQQTPGQGLQFLFEYFSETQRNKGNFPGRFSGRQFSNSRSEMNVSTLELGDSALYLCASKEDPGDNQPQHFGDGTRLSIL.

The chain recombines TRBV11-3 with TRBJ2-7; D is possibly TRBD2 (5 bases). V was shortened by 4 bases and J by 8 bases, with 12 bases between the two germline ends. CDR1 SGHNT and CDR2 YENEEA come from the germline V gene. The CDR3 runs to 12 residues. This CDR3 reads CASSSGLSKQYF. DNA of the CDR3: TGTGCCAGCAGCTCAGGACTGAGCAAGCAGTACTTC.

This CDR3 is CASSQSRVTEAFF. In DNA form, the CDR3 reads TGTGCCAGCAGCCAATCACGGGTCACTGAAGCTTTCTTT. The rearrangement links TRBV14 to TRBJ1-1; the D is unclear. Germline CDR1 reads SGHDN; CDR2 reads FVKESK. CDR3 length: 13 amino acids. Trimming shortened V by 2 bases and J by 4 bases, and 8 bases separated the two germline ends.

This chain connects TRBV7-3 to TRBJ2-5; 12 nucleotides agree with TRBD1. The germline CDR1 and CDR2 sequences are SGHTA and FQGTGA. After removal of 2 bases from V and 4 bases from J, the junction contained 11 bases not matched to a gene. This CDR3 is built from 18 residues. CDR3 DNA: TGTGCCAGCAGCTTAGAGCCGGCCGGGACAGGGGGCGCAGAGACCCAGTACTTC. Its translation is CASSLEPAGTGGAETQYF.

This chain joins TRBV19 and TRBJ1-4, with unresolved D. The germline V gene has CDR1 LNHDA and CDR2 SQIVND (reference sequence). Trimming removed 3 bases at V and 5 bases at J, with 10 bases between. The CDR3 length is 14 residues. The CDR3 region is CASSINNQNEKLFF. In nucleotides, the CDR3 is TGTGCCAGTAGTATTAATAACCAGAATGAAAAACTGTTTTTT. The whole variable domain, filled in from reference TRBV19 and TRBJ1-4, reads DGGITQSPKYLFRKEGQNVTLSCEQNLNHDAMYWYRQDPGQGLRLIYYSQIVNDFQKGDIAEGYSVSREKKESFPLTVTSAQKNPTAFYLCASSINNQNEKLFFGSGTQLSVL.

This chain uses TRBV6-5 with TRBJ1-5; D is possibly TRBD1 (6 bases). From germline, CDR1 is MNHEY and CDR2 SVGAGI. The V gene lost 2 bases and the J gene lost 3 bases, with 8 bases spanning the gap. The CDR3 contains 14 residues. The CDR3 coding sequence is TGTGCCAGCAGTTACAGGGGGATCAATCAGCCCCAGCATTTT. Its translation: CASSYRGINQPQHF.

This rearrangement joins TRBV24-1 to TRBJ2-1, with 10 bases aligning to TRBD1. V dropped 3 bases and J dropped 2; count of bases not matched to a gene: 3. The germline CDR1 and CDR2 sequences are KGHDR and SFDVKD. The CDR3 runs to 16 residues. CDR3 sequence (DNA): TGTGCCACCAGTGATCAGACAGGGGGCACCTACAATGAGCAGTTCTTC. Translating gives CATSDQTGGTYNEQFF.

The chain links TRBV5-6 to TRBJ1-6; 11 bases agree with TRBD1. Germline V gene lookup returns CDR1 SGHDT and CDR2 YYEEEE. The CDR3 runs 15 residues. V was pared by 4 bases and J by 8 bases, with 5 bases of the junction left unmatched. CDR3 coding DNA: TGTGCCAGCAGCAAGGACAGGGGGCTAGATTCACCCCTCCACTTT. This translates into CASSKDRGLDSPLHF.

CDR3: CASSGSGRSSYEQYF. DNA of the CDR3: TGTGCCAGCAGCGGGTCAGGGAGGTCCTCCTACGAGCAGTACTTC. The chain joins TRBV3-1 (or the pseudogene TRBV3-2) to TRBJ2-7; tentatively, D is TRBD2 (6 bases). The CDR3 consists of 15 residues. V was trimmed by 5 bases and J by 0 bases, leaving 14 bases between them. From germline, CDR1 is LGHDT and CDR2 YNNKEL (reference sequence).

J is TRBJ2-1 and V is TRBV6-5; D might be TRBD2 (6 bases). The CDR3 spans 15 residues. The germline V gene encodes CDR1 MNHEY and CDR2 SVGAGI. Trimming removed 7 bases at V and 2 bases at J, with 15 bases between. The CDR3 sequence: CASNFLAPAYNEQFF. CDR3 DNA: TGTGCCAGCAATTTCCTAGCGCCTGCCTACAATGAGCAGTTCTTC.

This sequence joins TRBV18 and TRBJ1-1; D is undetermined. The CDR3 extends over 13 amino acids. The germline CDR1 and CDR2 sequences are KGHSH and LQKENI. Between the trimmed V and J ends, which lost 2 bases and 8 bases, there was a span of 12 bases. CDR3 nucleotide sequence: TGTGCCAGCTCACCATCGAGGCGTCGAGAAGCTTTCTTT. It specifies CASSPSRRREAFF.

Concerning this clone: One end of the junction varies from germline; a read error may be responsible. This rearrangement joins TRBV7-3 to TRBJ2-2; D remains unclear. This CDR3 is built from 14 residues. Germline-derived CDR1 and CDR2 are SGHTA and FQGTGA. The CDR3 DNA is TGTGCCAGCAGCTCGCTGCCAAACACCAGGGAGCTGTTTTTT. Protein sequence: CASSSLPNTRELFF.

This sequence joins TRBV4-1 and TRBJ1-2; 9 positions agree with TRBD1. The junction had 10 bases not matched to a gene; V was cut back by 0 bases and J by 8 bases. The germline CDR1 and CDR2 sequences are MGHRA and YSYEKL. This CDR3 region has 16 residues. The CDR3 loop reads CASSQEGFGQGHGYTF. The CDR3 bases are TGCGCCAGCAGCCAAGAAGGGTTCGGACAGGGGCACGGCTACACCTTC.

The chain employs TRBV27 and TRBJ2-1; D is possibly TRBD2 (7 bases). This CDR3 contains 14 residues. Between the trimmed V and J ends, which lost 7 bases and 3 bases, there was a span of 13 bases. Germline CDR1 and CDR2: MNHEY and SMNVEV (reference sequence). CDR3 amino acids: CASKGGFLYNEQFF. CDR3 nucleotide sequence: TGTGCCAGCAAGGGGGGGTTCCTCTACAATGAGCAGTTCTTC.

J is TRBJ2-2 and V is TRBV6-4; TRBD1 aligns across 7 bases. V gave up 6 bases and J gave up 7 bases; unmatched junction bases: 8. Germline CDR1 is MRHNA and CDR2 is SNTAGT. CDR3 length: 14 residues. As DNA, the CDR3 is TGTGCCAGCAGATACGACAGGGCCGGCGGGGAGCTGTTTTTT. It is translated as CASRYDRAGGELFF.

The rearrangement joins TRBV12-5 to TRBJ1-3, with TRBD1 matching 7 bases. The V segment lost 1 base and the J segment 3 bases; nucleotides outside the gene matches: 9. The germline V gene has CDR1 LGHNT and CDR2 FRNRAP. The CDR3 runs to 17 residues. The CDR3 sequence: CASGLAGGGGSGNTIYF. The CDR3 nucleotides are TGTGCTAGTGGTTTGGCAGGCGGAGGGGGCAGTGGAAACACCATATATTTT.

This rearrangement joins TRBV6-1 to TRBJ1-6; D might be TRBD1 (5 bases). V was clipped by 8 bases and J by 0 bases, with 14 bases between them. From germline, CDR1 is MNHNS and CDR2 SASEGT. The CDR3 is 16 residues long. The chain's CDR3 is CASGAQESSYNSPLHF. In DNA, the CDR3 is TGTGCCAGCGGTGCACAGGAGAGCTCCTATAATTCACCCCTCCACTTT.

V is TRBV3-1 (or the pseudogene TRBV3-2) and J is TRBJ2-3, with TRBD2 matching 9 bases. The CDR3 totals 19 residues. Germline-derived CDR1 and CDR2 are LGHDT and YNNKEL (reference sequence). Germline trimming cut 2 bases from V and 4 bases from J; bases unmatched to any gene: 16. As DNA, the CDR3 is TGTGCCAGCAGCCAAAGGCGGTTAGCGGGGGCCTCCCGCGCAGATACGCAGTATTTT. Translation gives CASSQRRLAGASRADTQYF.

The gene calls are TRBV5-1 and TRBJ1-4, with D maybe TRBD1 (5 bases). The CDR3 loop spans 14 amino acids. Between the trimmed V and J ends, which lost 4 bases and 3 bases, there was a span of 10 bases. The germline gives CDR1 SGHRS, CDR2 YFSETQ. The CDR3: CASSPGSANEKLFF. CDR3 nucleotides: TGCGCCAGCAGCCCAGGGTCGGCTAATGAAAAACTGTTTTTT. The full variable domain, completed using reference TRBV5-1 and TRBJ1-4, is KAGVTQTPRYLIKTRGQQVTLSCSPISGHRSVSWYQQTPGQGLQFLFEYFSETQRNKGNFPGRFSGRQFSNSRSEMNVSTLELGDSALYLCASSPGSANEKLFFGSGTQLSVL.